One and the same sample provided the 10 T cell receptor beta chains below, sequenced in a study of CD8 T cells in ankylosing spondylitis. TCRdb itself ran the 5' RACE reads through MiXCR, one entry per CDR3 protein. This table holds around 490,000 distinct CDR3 sequences, 5.3% found once. These receptors have no identified antigens. General study points: A TCR beta motif of about eight highly homologous variants seemed to mark ankylosing spondylitis blood.

Specimen: blood, either unsorted or a sorted T cell fraction (not recorded which). Receptors originate from a male donor with ankylosing spondylitis.

This clonotype occurred a few times. This chain connects TRBV7-9 to TRBJ2-5; no firm D call. The length of the CDR3 is 13 residues. V dropped 3 bases and J dropped 3 bases, with 8 bases sitting between them. Germline-derived CDR1 and CDR2 are SEHNR and FQNEAQ (reference sequence). The CDR3 region is CASSFQRKETQYF. In DNA form, the CDR3 reads TGTGCCAGCAGCTTCCAGCGAAAAGAGACCCAGTACTTC.

This clonotype was seen at least ten times. The CDR3 protein is CASGSFRGQYF. CDR3 nucleotides: TGTGCCAGCGGATCTTTTCGAGGGCAGTACTTC. V gene TRBV2 combines with J gene TRBJ2-7; no clear D gene. V was cut by 8 bases and J by 9 bases, with 14 bases left in between. The germline V gene encodes CDR1 SNHLY and CDR2 FYNNEI. The CDR3 covers 11 residues.

This clonotype was counted ten times or more. CDR3 nucleotides: TGTGCCAGCAGACCGACAGGGGCCACGCCGGGCAATCAGCCCCAGCATTTT. Translating gives CASRPTGATPGNQPQHF. The gene calls are TRBV5-5 and TRBJ1-5; TRBD1 matches 8 bases. The junction had 12 bases not matched to a gene; V was cut back by 5 bases and J by 2 bases. Germline V gene lookup returns CDR1 SGHKS and CDR2 YYEKEE (reference sequence). The CDR3 loop spans 17 amino acids.

Ten or more counts support this clonotype. The chain is built from TRBV7-2 and TRBJ1-3; tentative D call: TRBD1 (6 bases). V shed 1 base and J shed 4 bases, with 17 bases lying between them. In germline, CDR1 is SGHTA, CDR2 FQGNSA. The CDR3 is made up of 17 amino acids. Here the CDR3 reads CASSLEDSYRVGNTIYF. CDR3 DNA sequence: TGTGCCAGCAGCTTAGAGGATTCTTACAGGGTCGGAAACACCATATATTTT.

Many counts were recorded for this clonotype. V and J are TRBV7-9 and TRBJ1-2; 12 bases agree with TRBD1. The germline V gene encodes CDR1 SEHNR and CDR2 FQNEAQ (reference sequence). The V gene end was trimmed by 6 bases and the J gene end by 12 bases; junction bases not matched to a gene: 5. The length of the CDR3 is 12 residues. CDR3 sequence: CASSRDRGQHTF. The CDR3 DNA reads as TGTGCCAGCAGTCGGGACAGGGGGCAGCACACCTTC.

There are many counts of this clonotype. The chain carries TRBV20-1 and TRBJ2-3; D may be TRBD2 (6 bases). V was pared by 3 bases and J by 2 bases, with 12 bases between. Germline-derived CDR1 and CDR2 are DFQATT and SNEGSKA (reference sequence). The CDR3 loop spans 14 amino acids. CDR3 residues: CSASGSGVTDTQYF. The CDR3 DNA sequence: TGCAGTGCTAGTGGGTCGGGAGTCACAGATACGCAGTATTTT.

In its sample, this clonotype was seen many times. The J gene is TRBJ2-5, the V gene TRBV29-1; the D gene is possibly TRBD2 (5 bases). The V end lost 3 bases, the J end lost 5 bases, and 16 bases lay between the germline ends. The CDR3 is 14 residues long. CDR1 is SQVTM, CDR2 ANQGSEA, per germline. CDR3 DNA sequence: TGCAGCGTTGATGGCGGGCCAACTAGGGAGACCCAGTACTTC. It is translated as CSVDGGPTRETQYF.

The rearrangement uses TRBV5-1 and TRBJ2-7; D unresolved. The CDR3 is 13 residues long. Germline V lookup: CDR1 SGHRS, CDR2 YFSETQ. V lost 4 bases and J lost 2, with 10 bases in between. The DNA for the CDR3 is TGCGCCAGCAGCCCACTCGGAACCTACGAGCAGTACTTC. Protein: CASSPLGTYEQYF.

This clonotype was detected ten times or more. This chain links TRBV12-3 or TRBV12-4 with TRBJ1-2; D not resolved. V was clipped by 4 bases and J by 7 bases, with 16 bases between them. The CDR3 loop spans 14 amino acids. Written as DNA, the CDR3 is TGTGCCAGCAGTTCGGAGTATAGGGTGTTTGGCTACACCTTC. The encoded protein is CASSSEYRVFGYTF.

This clonotype has a count of ten or more. The rearrangement links TRBV27 to TRBJ2-5; 10 nucleotides align to TRBD2. The CDR3 contains 14 residues. Germline CDR1 MNHEY, CDR2 SMNVEV (reference sequence). J was trimmed by 7 bases and V by 6 bases; bases with no gene match: 8. CDR3 loop: CASSSSGSRVTQYF. CDR3 bases: TGTGCCAGCAGCTCTAGCGGGAGTAGGGTGACCCAGTACTTC.